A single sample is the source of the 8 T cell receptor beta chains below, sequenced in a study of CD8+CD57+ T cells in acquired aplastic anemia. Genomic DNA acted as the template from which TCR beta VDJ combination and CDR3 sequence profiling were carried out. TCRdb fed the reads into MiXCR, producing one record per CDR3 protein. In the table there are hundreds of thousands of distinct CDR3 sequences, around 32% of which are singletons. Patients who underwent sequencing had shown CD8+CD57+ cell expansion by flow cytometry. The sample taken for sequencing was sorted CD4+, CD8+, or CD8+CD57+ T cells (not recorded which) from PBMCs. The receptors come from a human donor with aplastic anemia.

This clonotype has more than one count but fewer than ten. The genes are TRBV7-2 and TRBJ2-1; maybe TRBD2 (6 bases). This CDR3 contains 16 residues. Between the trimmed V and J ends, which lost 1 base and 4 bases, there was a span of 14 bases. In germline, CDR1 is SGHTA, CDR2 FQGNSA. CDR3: CASSLGGWGVYNEQFF. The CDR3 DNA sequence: TGTGCCAGCAGCTTAGGTGGGTGGGGGGTATACAATGAGCAGTTCTTC.

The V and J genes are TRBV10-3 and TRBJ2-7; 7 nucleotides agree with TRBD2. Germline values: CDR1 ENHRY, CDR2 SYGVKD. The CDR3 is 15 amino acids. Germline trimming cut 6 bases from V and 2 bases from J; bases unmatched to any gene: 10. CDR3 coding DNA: TGTGCCATCAGCAGCCCCGGACGGGGGGCCTACGAGCAGTACTTC. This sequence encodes CAISSPGRGAYEQYF.

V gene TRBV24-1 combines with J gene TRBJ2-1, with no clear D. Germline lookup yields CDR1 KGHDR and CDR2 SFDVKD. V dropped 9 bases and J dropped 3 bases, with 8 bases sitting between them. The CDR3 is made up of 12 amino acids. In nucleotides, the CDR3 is TGTGCCACCGCTAGTGGCTACAATGAGCAGTTCTTC. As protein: CATASGYNEQFF.

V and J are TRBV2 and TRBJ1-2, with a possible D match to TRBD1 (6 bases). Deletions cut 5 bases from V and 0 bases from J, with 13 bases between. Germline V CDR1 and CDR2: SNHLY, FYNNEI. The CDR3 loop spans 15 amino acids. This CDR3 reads CASSYSGTPNYGYTF. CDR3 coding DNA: TGTGCCAGCAGTTACTCCGGGACACCTAACTATGGCTACACCTTC.

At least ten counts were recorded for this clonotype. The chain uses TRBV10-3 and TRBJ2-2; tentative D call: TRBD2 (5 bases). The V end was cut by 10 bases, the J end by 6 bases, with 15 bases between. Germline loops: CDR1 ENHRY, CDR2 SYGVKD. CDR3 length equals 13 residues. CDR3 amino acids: CATGGGSSGELFF. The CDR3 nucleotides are TGTGCCACCGGAGGAGGCTCATCCGGGGAGCTGTTTTTT.

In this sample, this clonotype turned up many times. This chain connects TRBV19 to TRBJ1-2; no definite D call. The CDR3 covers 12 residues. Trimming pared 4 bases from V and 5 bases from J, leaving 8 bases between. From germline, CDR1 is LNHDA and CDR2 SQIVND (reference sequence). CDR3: CASSNARYGYTF. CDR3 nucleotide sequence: TGTGCCAGTAGTAATGCGAGGTATGGCTACACCTTC.

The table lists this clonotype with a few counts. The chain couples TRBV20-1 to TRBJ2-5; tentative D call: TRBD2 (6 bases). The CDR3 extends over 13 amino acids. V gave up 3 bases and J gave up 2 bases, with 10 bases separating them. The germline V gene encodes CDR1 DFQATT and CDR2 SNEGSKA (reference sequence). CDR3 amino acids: CSARLASQETQYF. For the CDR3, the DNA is TGCAGTGCTAGGCTAGCGAGTCAAGAGACCCAGTACTTC.

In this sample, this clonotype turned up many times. DNA for the CDR3: TGTGCCAGCAGCGGGCTTAACGAGCAGTACTTC. It yields the protein CASSGLNEQYF. This chain connects TRBV25-1 to TRBJ2-7; no definite D call. Germline CDR1 is MGHDK and CDR2 is SYGVNS. The CDR3 loop spans 11 amino acids. V was pared by 6 bases and J by 5 bases, with 8 bases between.